Below, one TCR beta chain is given with its context. Its matching antigen is unknown. The sample belongs to a study of cytotoxic CD8 clonotypes in ibrutinib-treated CLL. Looking at the study overall: Patients attained about 25 partial and 2 complete responses; at median around 68 months, roughly 15 remained remitted while approximately twelve progressed. Samples had a mean of approximately 270,000 productive templates and roughly 90,000 productive rearrangements.

Notes on the study in general: Circulating CD8+ T-cell counts were tracked by baseline clonality, which exceeded that of age-matched healthy donors.

CDR3 length equals 14 residues. From germline, CDR1 is SGDLS and CDR2 YYNGEE. After removal of 0 bases from V and 5 bases from J, the junction contained 0 bases not matched to a gene. Researchers set a sequencing depth target of 1 in 200,000 to 1 in 1 million T cells. Libraries were prepared by immunoSEQ multiplex PCR; TCRdb keeps only in-frame clonotypes and omits some of them. The data contain roughly 200,000 clones, 55% to 85% of them singletons. Specimen: PBMCs, collected after 24 months of ibrutinib treatment. The chain employs TRBV9 and TRBJ2-7, with 12 bases fitting TRBD2. The TCR comes from a human donor with chronic lymphocytic leukemia. CDR3 sequence: CASSVGLAGDEQYF. The CDR3 coding sequence is TGTGCCAGCAGCGTAGGACTAGCGGGAGACGAGCAGTACTTC.